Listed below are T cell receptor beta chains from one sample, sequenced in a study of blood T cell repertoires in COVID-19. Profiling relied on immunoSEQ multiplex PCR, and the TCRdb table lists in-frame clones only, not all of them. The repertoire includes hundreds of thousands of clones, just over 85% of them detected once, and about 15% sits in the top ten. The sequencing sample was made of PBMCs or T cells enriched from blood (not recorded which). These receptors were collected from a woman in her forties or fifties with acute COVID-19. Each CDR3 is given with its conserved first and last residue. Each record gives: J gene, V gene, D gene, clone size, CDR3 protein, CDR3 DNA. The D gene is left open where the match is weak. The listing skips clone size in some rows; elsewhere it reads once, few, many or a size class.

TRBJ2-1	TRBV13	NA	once	CASSLTVYNEQFF	TGTGCCAGCAGCCTAACTGTCTACAATGAGCAGTTCTTC
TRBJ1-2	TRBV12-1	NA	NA	CASSFHRVGSYGYTF	TGTGCCAGCAGCTTCCACAGGGTTGGGAGCTATGGCTACACCTTC
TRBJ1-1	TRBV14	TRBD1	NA	CASAGGWNTEAFF	TGTGCCAGCGCAGGGGGCTGGAACACTGAAGCTTTCTTT
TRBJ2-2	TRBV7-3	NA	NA	CASSSSPNTGELFF	TGTGCCAGCAGCTCTAGCCCGAACACCGGGGAGCTGTTTTTT
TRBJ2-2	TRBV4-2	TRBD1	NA	CASSQAQGYANTGELFF	TGTGCCAGCAGCCAAGCACAGGGGTACGCGAACACCGGGGAGCTGTTTTTT
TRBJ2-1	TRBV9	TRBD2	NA	CASSVGGTSGRNEQFF	TGTGCCAGCAGCGTAGGAGGGACTAGCGGGCGCAATGAGCAGTTCTTC
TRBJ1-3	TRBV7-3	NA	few	CASSLTGGAGNTIYF	TGTGCCAGCAGCTTAACGGGGGGAGCCGGAAACACCATATATTTT
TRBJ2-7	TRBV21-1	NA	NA	CASSTPEGLAGDPHEQYF	TGTGCCAGCAGCACCCCAGAGGGACTAGCGGGAGATCCCCACGAGCAGTACTTC
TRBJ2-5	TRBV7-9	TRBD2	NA	CASSFQQAGASETQYF	TGTGCCAGCAGCTTTCAGCAGGCGGGAGCTTCAGAGACCCAGTACTTC
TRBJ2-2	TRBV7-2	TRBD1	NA	CASSLGTGTVIAGELFF	TGTGCCAGCAGCTTGGGGACCGGGACAGTTATCGCCGGGGAGCTGTTTTTT
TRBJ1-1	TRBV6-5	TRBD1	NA	CASSYTGAVSEAFF	TGTGCCAGCAGTTATACAGGGGCGGTTTCTGAAGCTTTCTTT
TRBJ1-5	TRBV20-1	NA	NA	CSASPGVDNQPQHF	TGCAGTGCTAGTCCAGGGGTTGACAATCAGCCCCAGCATTTT
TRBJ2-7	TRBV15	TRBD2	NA	CATSRPGRGQYF	TGTGCCACCAGCAGACCCGGGAGGGGGCAGTACTTC
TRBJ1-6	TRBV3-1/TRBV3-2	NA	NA	CASSLRGGSYNSPLHF	TGTGCCAGCAGCCTACGCGGAGGTTCCTATAATTCACCCCTCCACTTT
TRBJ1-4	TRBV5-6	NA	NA	CASSSGWGEKLFF	TGTGCCAGCAGCTCAGGGTGGGGTGAAAAACTGTTTTTT
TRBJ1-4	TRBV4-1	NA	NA	CASSPPGRNEKLFF	TGCGCCAGCAGCCCTCCAGGGAGGAATGAAAAACTGTTTTTT
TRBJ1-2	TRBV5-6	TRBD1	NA	CASSRPDRGEYGYTF	TGTGCCAGCAGCCGTCCAGACAGGGGAGAGTATGGCTACACCTTC
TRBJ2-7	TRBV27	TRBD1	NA	CASSSWTGPGEQYF	TGTGCCAGCAGTAGCTGGACAGGGCCCGGGGAGCAGTACTTC
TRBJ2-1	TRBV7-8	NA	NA	CASSLTDREQFF	TGTGCCAGCAGCTTGACTGACCGTGAGCAGTTCTTC
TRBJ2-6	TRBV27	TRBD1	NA	CASSYLDRGSAGANVLTF	TGTGCCAGCAGTTATCTAGACAGGGGATCTGCTGGGGCCAACGTCCTGACTTTC
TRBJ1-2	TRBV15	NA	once	CATREDRGSYGYTF	TGTGCCACCAGAGAGGACAGAGGATCCTATGGCTACACCTTC
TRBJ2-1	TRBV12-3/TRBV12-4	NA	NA	CASSARSYNEQFF	TGTGCCAGCAGTGCGCGTTCATACAATGAGCAGTTCTTC
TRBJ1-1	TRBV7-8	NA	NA	CASSPRWLNTEAFF	TGTGCCAGCAGCCCCCGATGGCTGAACACTGAAGCTTTCTTT
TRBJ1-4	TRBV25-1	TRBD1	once	CASATGANEKLFF	TGTGCCAGCGCGACAGGGGCTAATGAAAAACTGTTTTTT
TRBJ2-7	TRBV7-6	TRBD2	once	CASSMTSGATYEQYF	TGTGCCAGCAGCATGACTAGCGGGGCTACCTACGAGCAGTACTTC
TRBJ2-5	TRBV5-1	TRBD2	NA	CASSPRSSGSQETQYF	TGCGCCAGCAGCCCAAGGTCGAGCGGGAGTCAAGAGACCCAGTACTTC
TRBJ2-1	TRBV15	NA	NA	CATSREGSSYNEQFF	TGTGCCACCAGCAGAGAGGGGAGCTCCTACAATGAGCAGTTCTTC
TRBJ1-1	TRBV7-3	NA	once	CASSLEGGTSEAFF	TGTGCCAGCAGCTTAGAGGGGGGGACTTCTGAAGCTTTCTTT
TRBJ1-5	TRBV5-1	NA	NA	CASSYDGEGQPQHF	TGCGCCAGCAGTTACGACGGAGAGGGTCAGCCCCAGCATTTT
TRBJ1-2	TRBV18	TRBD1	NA	CASSPKTGVAVGYTF	TGTGCCAGCTCACCTAAGACAGGGGTTGCTGTGGGCTACACCTTC
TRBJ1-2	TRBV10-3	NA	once	CAISEEGHYGYTF	TGTGCCATCAGTGAAGAGGGCCACTATGGCTACACCTTC
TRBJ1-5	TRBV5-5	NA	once	CASSLAGNSNQPQHF	TGTGCCAGCAGCTTAGCAGGTAATAGCAATCAGCCCCAGCATTTT
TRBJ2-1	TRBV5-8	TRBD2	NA	CASSLDSGNHLGGLFF	TGTGCCAGCAGCTTGGATAGCGGGAACCACCTCGGGGGGCTGTTCTTC
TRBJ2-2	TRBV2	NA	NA	CASSEGPGTFTGELFF	TGTGCCAGCAGTGAAGGTCCGGGGACATTCACCGGGGAGCTGTTTTTT
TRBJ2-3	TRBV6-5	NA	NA	CASSQRDTQYF	TGTGCCAGCAGTCAGAGGGATACGCAGTATTTT
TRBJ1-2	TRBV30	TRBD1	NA	CAWSGQGAYGYTF	TGTGCCTGGAGTGGACAGGGGGCGTATGGCTACACCTTC
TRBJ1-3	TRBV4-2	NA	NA	CASSQNGGGGSGNTIYF	TGTGCCAGCAGCCAAAATGGGGGGGGAGGGTCTGGAAACACCATATATTTT
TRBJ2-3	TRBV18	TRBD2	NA	CASSPPLTSGSTQYF	TGTGCCAGCTCACCGCCTCTGACTAGCGGGAGTACGCAGTATTTT
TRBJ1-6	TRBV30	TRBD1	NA	CAWSPSGGTTVPLHF	TGTGCCTGGAGTCCCTCAGGGGGGACAACAGTTCCTCTCCACTTT
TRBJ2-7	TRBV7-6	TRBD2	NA	CASSLGLAGVGYEQYF	TGTGCCAGCAGCCTGGGACTAGCGGGAGTGGGCTACGAGCAGTACTTC
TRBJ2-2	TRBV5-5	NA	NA	CASSLTVWNTGELFF	TGTGCCAGCAGCTTGACAGTCTGGAACACCGGGGAGCTGTTTTTT
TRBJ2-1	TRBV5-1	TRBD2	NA	CASSLAPGLATYNEQFF	TGCGCCAGCAGCTTGGCTCCGGGACTAGCGACATACAATGAGCAGTTCTTC
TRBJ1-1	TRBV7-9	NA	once	CASSQRRLEAFF	TGTGCCAGCAGCCAGAGGAGGCTTGAAGCTTTCTTT
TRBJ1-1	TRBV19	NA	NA	CASSLYTGMNTEAFF	TGTGCCAGTAGCCTATATACCGGGATGAACACTGAAGCTTTCTTT
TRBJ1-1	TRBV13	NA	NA	CASSLKGSNTEAFF	TGTGCCAGCAGCTTAAAGGGGTCGAACACTGAAGCTTTCTTT
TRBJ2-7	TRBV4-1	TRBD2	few	CASSQEGLAALYEQYF	TGCGCCAGCAGCCAAGAAGGGCTAGCGGCTCTCTACGAGCAGTACTTC
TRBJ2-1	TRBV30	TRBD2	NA	CAWSRKAGVGEQFF	TGTGCCTGGAGTAGGAAAGCGGGAGTGGGTGAGCAGTTCTTC
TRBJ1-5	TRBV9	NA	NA	CASSPTEGNQPQHF	TGTGCCAGCAGCCCCACCGAGGGCAATCAGCCCCAGCATTTT
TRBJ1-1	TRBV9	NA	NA	CASSVGSGSEAFF	TGTGCCAGCAGCGTAGGTTCAGGTTCTGAAGCTTTCTTT
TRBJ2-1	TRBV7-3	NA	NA	CASAPGRGNEQFF	TGTGCCAGCGCCCCCGGACGAGGGAATGAGCAGTTCTTC
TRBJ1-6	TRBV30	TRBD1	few	CAWSDRGWSPLHF	TGTGCCTGGTCGGACAGGGGTTGGTCACCCCTCCACTTT
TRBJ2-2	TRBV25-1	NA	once	CASSDSRGDTGELFF	TGTGCCAGCAGTGACTCCCGCGGGGACACCGGGGAGCTGTTTTTT
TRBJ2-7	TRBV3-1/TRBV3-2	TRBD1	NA	CASSRAGTGGYEQYF	TGTGCCAGCAGCCGAGCCGGGACAGGGGGCTACGAGCAGTACTTC
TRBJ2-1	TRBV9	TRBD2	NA	CASSIGTSGYFSGNNEQFF	TGTGCCAGCAGCATTGGGACTAGCGGCTATTTCAGTGGGAACAATGAGCAGTTCTTC
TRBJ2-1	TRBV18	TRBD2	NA	CASSPGTSGVGNEQFF	TGTGCCAGCTCACCCGGGACTAGCGGGGTTGGGAATGAGCAGTTCTTC
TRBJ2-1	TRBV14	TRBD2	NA	CASSQGLPGLAFLNEQFF	TGTGCCAGCAGCCAAGGCCTCCCGGGACTAGCATTCCTCAATGAGCAGTTCTTC
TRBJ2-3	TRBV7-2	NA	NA	CASSSRIRYTDTQYF	TGTGCCAGCAGCTCTAGGATCCGATACACAGATACGCAGTATTTT
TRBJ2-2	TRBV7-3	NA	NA	CASSLISTGELFF	TGTGCCAGCAGCTTAATATCTACCGGGGAGCTGTTTTTT